This T cell receptor (beta chain) was recovered during a study of blood T cell repertoires in COVID-19. Libraries were prepared by immunoSEQ multiplex PCR; TCRdb keeps only in-frame clonotypes and omits some of them. The sample gives around 470,000 clones, 89% of which show up once; approximately 0.9% is in the top ten. The germline V gene has CDR1 KGHSH and CDR2 LQKENI. Between the trimmed V and J ends, which lost 1 base and 5 bases, there was a span of 9 bases. The CDR3 has 13 amino acids. This clone was recorded only once. The chain uses TRBV18 and TRBJ2-7; tentative D call: TRBD1 (5 bases). The sequenced material came from peripheral blood. This clonotype was obtained from a young man with COVID-19, enrolled during active disease. The CDR3 is CASSPHTGDEQYF. DNA for the CDR3: TGTGCCAGCTCACCACACACAGGCGACGAGCAGTACTTC.